These T cell receptor beta chains were read from a single sample in a study of technical replicates of blood from several donors. Generated by immunoSEQ multiplex PCR, the TCRdb table keeps only in-frame clones and is missing some. Of 95,000 to 100,000 clones detected, roughly 95% appear once; the ten largest clones hold approximately 0.2%. The material sequenced was T cells isolated from PBMCs. These receptors were obtained from a human donor in good health. Both conserved end residues are trimmed from each CDR3.

TRBV7-9	ASSLILVEEKLF
TRBV7-9	ASSFGRAEAF
TRBV27	ASSLRMAGGRYGYT
TRBV7-9	ASRPTSGRYNEQF
TRBV6-5	ASTLWTGHYGYT
TRBV15	ATSSPGQGSRELF
TRBV6-1	ASSALAGTTDTQY
TRBV28	ASSNPGQGGNTNQPQH
TRBV5-1	ASSLAGRGRDTDTQY
TRBV7-8	ASDLTGARTEAF
TRBV11-2	ASSLGGGEQY
TRBV25-1	ASSEQGASGANVLT
TRBV5-1	ASSWEQAGITDTQY
TRBV18	ASSPPSVAGGALGYGYT
TRBV5-1	ASSLTGEGYGYT
TRBV9	ASSVTGVPGLAGGPYNEQF
TRBV5-1	ASSLLYNSGAYEQY
TRBV6-5	ASSSGHLYEQY
TRBV11-2	ASSTYRGLRYEQY
TRBV28	ASTLGGVHYGYT
TRBV6-6	ASRRLADNNEQF
TRBV30	AWSKTPERGSGNTIY
TRBV19	ASSIRPSPNTEAF
TRBV7-9	ASSLELSGNTIY
TRBV11-3	ASSSAGGPPPQETQY
TRBV5-1	ASSFRGTGTEAF
TRBV6-5	ASRAGTVQNQPQH
TRBV7-9	ASSLSTSEKLF
TRBV25-1	ASSKLKGRGQGNIQY
TRBV6-1	ASSEGKAGGSAQH
TRBV10-2	ASSVQDTYEQY
TRBV27	ASSLQYGELF